This T cell receptor beta chain is from a study of Ad26.COV2.S vaccination and SARS-CoV-2 variants. TCRdb's copy holds only in-frame clones and misses some; the assay was immunoSEQ multiplex PCR. Counted here are around 400,000 clones, roughly 90% occurring once; the ten biggest clones make up 9% to 15%. Treatment here: 15 to 20 received Ad26.COV2.S at low or high dose, single or two shots; about 5 received placebo; per-sample allocation not given. Samples analyzed were those drawn on day 63 after the first vaccine or placebo injection. The sample came from a Boston adult aged 18-55 years. Germline CDR1 is SGHRS and CDR2 is YFSETQ. V dropped 3 bases and J dropped 5; count of bases not matched to a gene: 12. The CDR3 spans 17 residues.

The chain links TRBV5-1 to TRBJ2-2; 8 bases agree with TRBD2. The sequence was collected from a person aged 18-60 years who received the Ad26.COV2.S COVID-19 vaccine or a placebo. The specimen comprised peripheral blood, sampled in a trial of Ad26.COV2.S vaccine versus placebo. The CDR3, as DNA: TGCGCCAGCAGCTCAGAGCGGGAGTTGGGTGGGACCGGGGAGCTGTTTTTT. Its protein product is CASSSERELGGTGELFF. The full variable domain, completed using reference TRBV5-1 and TRBJ2-2, is KAGVTQTPRYLIKTRGQQVTLSCSPISGHRSVSWYQQTPGQGLQFLFEYFSETQRNKGNFPGRFSGRQFSNSRSEMNVSTLELGDSALYLCASSSERELGGTGELFFGEGSRLTVL.